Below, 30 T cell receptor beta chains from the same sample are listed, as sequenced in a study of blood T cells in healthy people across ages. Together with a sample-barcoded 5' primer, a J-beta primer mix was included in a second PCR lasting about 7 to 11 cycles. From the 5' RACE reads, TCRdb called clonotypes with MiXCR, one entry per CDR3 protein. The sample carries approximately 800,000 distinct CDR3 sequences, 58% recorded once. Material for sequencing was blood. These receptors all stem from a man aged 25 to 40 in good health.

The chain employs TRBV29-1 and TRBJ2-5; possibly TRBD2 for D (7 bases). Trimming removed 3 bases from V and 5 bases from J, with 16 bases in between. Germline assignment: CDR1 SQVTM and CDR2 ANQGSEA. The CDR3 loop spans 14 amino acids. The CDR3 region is CSVEFGGRRETQYF. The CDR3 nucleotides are TGCAGCGTTGAGTTCGGGGGGCGCAGGGAGACCCAGTACTTC.

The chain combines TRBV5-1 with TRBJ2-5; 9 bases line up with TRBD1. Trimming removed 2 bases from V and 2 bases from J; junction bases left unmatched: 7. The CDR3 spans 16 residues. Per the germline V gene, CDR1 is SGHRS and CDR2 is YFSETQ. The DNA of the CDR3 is TGCGCCAGCAGCTTATCGACAGGGGGTGGTCAAGAGACCCAGTACTTC. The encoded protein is CASSLSTGGGQETQYF.

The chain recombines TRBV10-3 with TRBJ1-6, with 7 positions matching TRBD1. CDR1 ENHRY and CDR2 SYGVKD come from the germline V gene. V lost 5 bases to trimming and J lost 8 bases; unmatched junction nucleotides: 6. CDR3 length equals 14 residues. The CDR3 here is CAISITGEDSPLHF. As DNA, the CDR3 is TGTGCCATCAGTATAACAGGGGAGGATTCACCCCTCCACTTT.

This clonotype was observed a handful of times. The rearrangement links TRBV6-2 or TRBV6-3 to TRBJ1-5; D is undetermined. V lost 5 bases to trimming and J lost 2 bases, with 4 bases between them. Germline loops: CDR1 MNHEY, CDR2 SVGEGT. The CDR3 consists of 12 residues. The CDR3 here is CASSMGNQPQHF. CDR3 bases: TGTGCCAGCAGTATGGGCAATCAGCCCCAGCATTTT.

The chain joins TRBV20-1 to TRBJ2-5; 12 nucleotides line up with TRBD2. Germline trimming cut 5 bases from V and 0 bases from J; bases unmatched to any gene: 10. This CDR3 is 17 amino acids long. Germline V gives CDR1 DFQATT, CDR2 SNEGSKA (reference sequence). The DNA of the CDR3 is TGCAGTGCTGCCAGACTAGCGGGGGCCCTATACCAAGAGACCCAGTACTTC. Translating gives CSAARLAGALYQETQYF.

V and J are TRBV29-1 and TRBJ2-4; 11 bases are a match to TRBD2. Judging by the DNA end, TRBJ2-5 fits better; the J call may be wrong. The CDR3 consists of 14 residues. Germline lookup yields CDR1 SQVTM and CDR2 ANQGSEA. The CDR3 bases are TGCAGCGTCCCTATAGCGGGAGGGGAAGGGACCCAGTACTTC. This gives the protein CSVPIAGGEGTQYF.

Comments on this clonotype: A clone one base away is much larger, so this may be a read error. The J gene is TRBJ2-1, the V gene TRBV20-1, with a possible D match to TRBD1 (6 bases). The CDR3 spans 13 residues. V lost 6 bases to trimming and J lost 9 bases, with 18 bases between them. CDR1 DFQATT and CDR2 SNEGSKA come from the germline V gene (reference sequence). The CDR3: CSATGAGVAEQFF. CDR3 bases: TGCAGTGCGACCGGGGCAGGGGTGGCTGAGCAGTTCTTC.

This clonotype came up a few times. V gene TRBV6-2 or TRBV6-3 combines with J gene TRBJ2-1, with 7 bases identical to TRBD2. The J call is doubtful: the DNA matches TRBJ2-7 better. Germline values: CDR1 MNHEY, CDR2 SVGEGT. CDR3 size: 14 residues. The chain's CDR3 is CASSPREDLREQYF. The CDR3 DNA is TGTGCCAGCAGTCCCCGGGAGGACCTACGAGAGCAGTACTTC.

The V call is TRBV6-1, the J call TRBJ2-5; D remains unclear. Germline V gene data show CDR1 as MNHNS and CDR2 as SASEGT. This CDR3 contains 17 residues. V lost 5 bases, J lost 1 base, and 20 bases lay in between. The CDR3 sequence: CASSPAVAGDSQETQYF. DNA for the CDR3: TGTGCCAGCAGTCCGGCCGTGGCAGGAGATTCCCAAGAGACCCAGTACTTC.

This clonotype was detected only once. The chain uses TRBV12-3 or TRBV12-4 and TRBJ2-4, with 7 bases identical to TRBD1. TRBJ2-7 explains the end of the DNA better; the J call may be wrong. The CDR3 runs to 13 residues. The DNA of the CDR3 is TGTGCCAGCAGGTCCGGGACAGATTACGAGCAGTACTTC. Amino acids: CASRSGTDYEQYF.

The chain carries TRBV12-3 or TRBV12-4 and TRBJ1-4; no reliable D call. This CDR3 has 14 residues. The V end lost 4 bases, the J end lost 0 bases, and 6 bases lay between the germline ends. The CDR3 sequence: CASSSRTTNEKLFF. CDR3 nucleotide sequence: TGTGCCAGCAGTTCGAGGACAACTAATGAAAAACTGTTTTTT.

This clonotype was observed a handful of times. The CDR3 loop is CASSLAGTSGGVGFF. The CDR3 region has the DNA TGTGCCAGCAGCTTGGCAGGGACTAGCGGGGGGGTTGGGTTCTTC. V gene TRBV5-5 combines with J gene TRBJ2-1; 16 bases fit TRBD2. The germline gives CDR1 SGHKS, CDR2 YYEKEE (reference sequence). Losses at the gene ends were 0 bases for V and 15 bases for J; bases not matched to a gene: 6. The CDR3 length is 15 residues.

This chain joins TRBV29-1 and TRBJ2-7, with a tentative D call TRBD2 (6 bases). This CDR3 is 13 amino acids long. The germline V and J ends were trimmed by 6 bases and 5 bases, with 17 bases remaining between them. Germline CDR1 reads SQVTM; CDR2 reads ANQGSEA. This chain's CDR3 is CSVRPTAGNEQYF. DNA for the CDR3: TGCAGCGTCCGTCCGACAGCGGGCAACGAGCAGTACTTC.

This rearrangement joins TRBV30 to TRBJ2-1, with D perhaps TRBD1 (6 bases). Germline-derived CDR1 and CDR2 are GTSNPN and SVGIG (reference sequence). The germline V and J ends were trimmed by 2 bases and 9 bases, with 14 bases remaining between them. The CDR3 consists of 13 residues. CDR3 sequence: CAWSRDKPIEQFF. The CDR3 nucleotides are TGTGCCTGGAGTAGGGACAAGCCTATTGAGCAGTTCTTC.

The CDR3 protein is CASRQGWTEAFF. Written as DNA, the CDR3 is TGTGCCAGCAGGCAGGGTTGGACTGAAGCTTTCTTT. V usage is TRBV2 and J usage is TRBJ1-1, with a tentative D call TRBD1 (5 bases). The V gene lost 6 bases and the J gene lost 5 bases, with 10 bases spanning the gap. This CDR3 spans 12 amino acids. Germline V CDR1 and CDR2: SNHLY, FYNNEI.

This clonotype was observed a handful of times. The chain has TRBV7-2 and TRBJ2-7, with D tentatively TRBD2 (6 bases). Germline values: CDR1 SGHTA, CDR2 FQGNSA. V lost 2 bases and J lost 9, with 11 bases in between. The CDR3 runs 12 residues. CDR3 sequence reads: CASSLSVGRQYF. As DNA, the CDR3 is TGTGCCAGCAGCTTATCAGTCGGGAGGCAGTACTTC.

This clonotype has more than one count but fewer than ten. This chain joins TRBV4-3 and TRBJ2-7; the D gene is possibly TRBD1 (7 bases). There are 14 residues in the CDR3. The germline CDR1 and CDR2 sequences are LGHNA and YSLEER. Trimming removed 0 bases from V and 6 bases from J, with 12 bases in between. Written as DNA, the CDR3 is TGCGCCAGCAGCCAAGATTACAGGGGAGGCGAGCAGTACTTC. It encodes CASSQDYRGGEQYF.

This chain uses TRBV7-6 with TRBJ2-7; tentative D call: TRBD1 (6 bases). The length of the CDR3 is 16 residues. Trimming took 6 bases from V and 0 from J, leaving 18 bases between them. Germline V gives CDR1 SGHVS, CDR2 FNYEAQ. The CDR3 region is CASSPGQGLYSYEQYF. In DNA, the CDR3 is TGTGCCAGCAGTCCGGGACAAGGGCTTTACTCCTACGAGCAGTACTTC.

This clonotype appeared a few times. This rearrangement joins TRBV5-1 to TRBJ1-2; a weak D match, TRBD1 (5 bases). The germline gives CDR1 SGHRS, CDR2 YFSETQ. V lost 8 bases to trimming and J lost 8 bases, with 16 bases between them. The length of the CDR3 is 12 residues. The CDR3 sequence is CASTQGSSGYTF. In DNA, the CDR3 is TGCGCCAGTACCCAGGGTTCGAGCGGCTACACCTTC.

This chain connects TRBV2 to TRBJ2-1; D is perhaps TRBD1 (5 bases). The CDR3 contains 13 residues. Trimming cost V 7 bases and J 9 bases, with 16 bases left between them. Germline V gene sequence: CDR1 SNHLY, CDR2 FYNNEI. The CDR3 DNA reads TGTGCCAGCATCCACGAATGGGGCGGTGAGCAGTTCTTC. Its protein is CASIHEWGGEQFF.

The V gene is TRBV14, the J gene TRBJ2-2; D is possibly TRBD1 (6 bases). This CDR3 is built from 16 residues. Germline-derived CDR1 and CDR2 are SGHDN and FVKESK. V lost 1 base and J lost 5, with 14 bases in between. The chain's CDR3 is CASSQGRTVVTGELFF. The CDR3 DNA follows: TGTGCCAGCAGCCAAGGCAGGACAGTCGTGACCGGGGAGCTGTTTTTT.

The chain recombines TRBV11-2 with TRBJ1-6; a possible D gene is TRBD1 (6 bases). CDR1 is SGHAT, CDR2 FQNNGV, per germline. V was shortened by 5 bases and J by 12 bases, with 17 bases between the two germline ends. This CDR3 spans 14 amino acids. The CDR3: CASSLQTGQVPLHF. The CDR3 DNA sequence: TGTGCCAGCAGCCTCCAGACAGGCCAGGTACCCCTCCACTTT.

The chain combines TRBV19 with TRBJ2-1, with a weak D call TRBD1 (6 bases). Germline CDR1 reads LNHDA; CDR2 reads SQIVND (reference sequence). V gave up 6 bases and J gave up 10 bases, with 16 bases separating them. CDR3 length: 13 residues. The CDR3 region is CASSWTQGGEQFF. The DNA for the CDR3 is TGTGCCAGTAGCTGGACACAGGGTGGGGAGCAGTTCTTC.

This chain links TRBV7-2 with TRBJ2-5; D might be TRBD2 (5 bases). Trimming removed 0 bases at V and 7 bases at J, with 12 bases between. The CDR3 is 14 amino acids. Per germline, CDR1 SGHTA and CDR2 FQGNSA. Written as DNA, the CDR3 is TGTGCCAGCAGCTTAGCGGATAGCGCGGGGACCCAGTACTTC. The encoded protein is CASSLADSAGTQYF.

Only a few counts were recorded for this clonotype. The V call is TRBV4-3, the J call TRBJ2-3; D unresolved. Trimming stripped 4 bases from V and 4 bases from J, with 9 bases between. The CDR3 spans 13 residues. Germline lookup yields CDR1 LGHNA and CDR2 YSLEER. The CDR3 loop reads CASSRDDADTQYF. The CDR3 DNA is TGCGCCAGCAGCCGTGATGATGCAGATACGCAGTATTTT.

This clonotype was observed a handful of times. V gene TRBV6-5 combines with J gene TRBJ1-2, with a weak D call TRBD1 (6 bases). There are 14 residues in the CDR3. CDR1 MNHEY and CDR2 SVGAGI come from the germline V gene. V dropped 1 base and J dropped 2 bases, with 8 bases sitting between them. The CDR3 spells CASSYFGQNYGYTF. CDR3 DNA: TGTGCCAGCAGTTACTTTGGACAGAACTATGGCTACACCTTC.

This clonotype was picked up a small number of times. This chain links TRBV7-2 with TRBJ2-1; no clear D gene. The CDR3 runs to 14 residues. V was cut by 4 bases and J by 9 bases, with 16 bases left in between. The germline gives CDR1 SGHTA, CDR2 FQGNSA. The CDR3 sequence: CASSSRPQSVEQFF. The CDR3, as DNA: TGTGCCAGCAGCTCCCGGCCTCAGTCCGTTGAGCAGTTCTTC.

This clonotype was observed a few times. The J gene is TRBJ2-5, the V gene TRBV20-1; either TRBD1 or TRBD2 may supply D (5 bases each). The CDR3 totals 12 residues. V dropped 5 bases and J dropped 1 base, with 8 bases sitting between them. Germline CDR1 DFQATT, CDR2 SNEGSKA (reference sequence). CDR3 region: CSAPGTQETQYF. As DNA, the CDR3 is TGCAGTGCTCCCGGGACCCAAGAGACCCAGTACTTC.

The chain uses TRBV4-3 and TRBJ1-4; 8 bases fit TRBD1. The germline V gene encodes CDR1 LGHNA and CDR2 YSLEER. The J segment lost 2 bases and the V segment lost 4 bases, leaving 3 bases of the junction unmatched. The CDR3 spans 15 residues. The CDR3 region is CASSLQGGTNEKLFF. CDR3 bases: TGCGCCAGCAGCCTACAGGGGGGGACTAATGAAAAACTGTTTTTT.

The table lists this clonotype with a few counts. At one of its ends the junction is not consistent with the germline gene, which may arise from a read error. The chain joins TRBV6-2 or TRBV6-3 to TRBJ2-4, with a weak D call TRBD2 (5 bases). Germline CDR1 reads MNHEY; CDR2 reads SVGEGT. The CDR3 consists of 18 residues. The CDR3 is CAGSSLRLRDLAKNIQYF. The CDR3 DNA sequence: TGTGCCGGCAGTTCTCTTCGACTACGCGATTTAGCCAAAAACATTCAGTACTTC.